This T cell receptor (beta chain) was sequenced in a study of blood T cell repertoires in COVID-19. Study in general: Sample material is recorded as cDNA or gDNA derived from T cells, B-cell-depleted T cells, or PBMCs.

In the authors' workflow: Nucleated cell counts were estimated from reference gene primer amplification. The protocol was immunoSEQ multiplex PCR, while the TCRdb copy is restricted to in-frame clones and leaves out a portion. V and J calls and clone size are given by that table; D and trimming were obtained from the DNA. The sample includes a few hundred thousand clones, roughly nine tenths seen only once; the top ten take 0.95% to 1.5%. Residents of 20 to 25 US areas, aged roughly 18 to 89 years, made up the participants. Cohorts were assigned according to the clinical history that participants reported. This CDR3 is built from 15 residues.

The specimen was PBMCs or T cells enriched from blood (not recorded which). This TCR was sampled from a human donor in a cohort exposed to, infected with or recovered from COVID-19 (not recorded which). The donor label of this sample is uncertain. This sequence joins TRBV21-1 and TRBJ2-1; whether TRBD2, the table's D call, matches the DNA was not checked. TRBV21-1 is listed as a pseudogene. Here the CDR3 DNA reads TGTGCCAGCAGCCGTAGGGGACTAGAACACAATGAGCAGTTCTTC. As protein: CASSRRGLEHNEQFF.